This T cell receptor (beta chain) derives from a study of CD8 T cells in Susac syndrome. Random hexamers primed reverse transcription of about 0.5 to 1 ug RNA. TCRdb called the immunoSEQ multiplex PCR reads again in MiXCR, with one record for every CDR3 protein. Of more than 95,000 distinct CDR3 sequences detected, around 94% appear once; the ten largest clones hold more than 0.2%. This receptor was obtained from a human donor with Susac syndrome. Input material: CD8+ T cells from PBMCs.

In nucleotides, the CDR3 is TGCGCCAGCAGCTCGGACAGCCATAGTTCACCCCTCCACTTT. Protein product: CASSSDSHSSPLHF. The chain links TRBV10-1 to TRBJ1-6, with TRBD1 as a possible D gene (6 bases). Germline CDR1 reads WNHNN; CDR2 reads SYGVQD (reference sequence). Trimming shortened V by 6 bases and J by 9 bases, and 15 bases separated the two germline ends. CDR3 size: 14 residues.